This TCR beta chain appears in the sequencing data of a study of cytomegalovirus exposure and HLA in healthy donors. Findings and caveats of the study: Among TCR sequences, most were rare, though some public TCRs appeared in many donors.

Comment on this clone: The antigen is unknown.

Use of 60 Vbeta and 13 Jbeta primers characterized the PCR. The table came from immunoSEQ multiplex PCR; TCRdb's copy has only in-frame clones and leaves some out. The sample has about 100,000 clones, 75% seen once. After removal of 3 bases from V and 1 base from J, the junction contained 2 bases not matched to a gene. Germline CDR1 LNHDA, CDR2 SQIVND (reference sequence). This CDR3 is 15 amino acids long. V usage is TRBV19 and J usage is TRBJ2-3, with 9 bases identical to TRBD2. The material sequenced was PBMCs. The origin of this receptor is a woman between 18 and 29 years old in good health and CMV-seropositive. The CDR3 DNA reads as TGTGCCAGTAGTATCCGGACTAGCGGCACAGATACGCAGTATTTT. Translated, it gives CASSIRTSGTDTQYF. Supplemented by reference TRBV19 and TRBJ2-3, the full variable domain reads DGGITQSPKYLFRKEGQNVTLSCEQNLNHDAMYWYRQDPGQGLRLIYYSQIVNDFQKGDIAEGYSVSREKKESFPLTVTSAQKNPTAFYLCASSIRTSGTDTQYFGPGTRLTVL.